Below are 22 T cell receptor beta chains sequenced from a single sample in a study of blood T cells in healthy people across ages. It was with a sample-barcoded 5' primer and a J-beta primer mix that a second PCR of about 6 to 12 cycles was run. TCRdb re-analysed the 5' RACE reads in MiXCR, keeping a single row per CDR3 protein. Of roughly 1.9 million distinct CDR3 sequences detected, more than 35% appear once; the ten largest clones hold 23%. Sequencing used blood. These receptor sequences come from a human donor in good health.

Concerning this clonotype: Sequence at one end of the junction differs from germline and may be a read error. The rearrangement links TRBV6-5 to TRBJ2-7; the match to TRBD1 covers 9 bases. Germline V gene sequence: CDR1 MNHEY, CDR2 SVGAGI. This CDR3 has 15 amino acids. In DNA, the CDR3 is TGTGCCGGCAGTTTGCGACAGGGGGGTTACTACGAGCAGTACTTC. Its translation: CAGSLRQGGYYEQYF.

About this clonotype: The junction and the germline gene differ at one end; a read error may be behind it. V usage is TRBV7-2 and J usage is TRBJ1-6; TRBD1 agrees at 9 bases. CDR1 and CDR2 (germline): SGHTA, FQGNSA. The CDR3 has 16 residues. This CDR3 reads CASSPQSGDRASPPHF. DNA for the CDR3: TGTGCCAGCAGCCCGCAGAGTGGGGACAGGGCCTCACCCCCCCACTTT.

The rearrangement joins TRBV15 to TRBJ1-1; D possibly corresponds to TRBD1 (5 bases). CDR1 is LNHNV, CDR2 YYDKDF, per germline (reference sequence). V lost 11 bases and J 4 bases, leaving 17 bases between the germline ends. There are 13 residues in the CDR3. CDR3 protein: CAARAGQGTEAFF. CDR3 in DNA: TGTGCCGCCCGGGCAGGGCAAGGCACTGAAGCTTTCTTT.

This chain links TRBV28 with TRBJ2-1, with TRBD2 matching over 7 bases. Losses at the gene ends were 3 bases for V and 8 bases for J; bases not matched to a gene: 13. The CDR3 is made up of 16 amino acids. Germline V gene lookup returns CDR1 MDHEN and CDR2 SYDVKM. This CDR3 reads CASSLSAGGSRDEQFF. CDR3 bases: TGTGCCAGCAGTTTGTCCGCTGGCGGGAGTAGAGATGAGCAGTTCTTC.

This clonotype appeared a few times. J is TRBJ2-7 and V is TRBV6-5, with D possibly matching TRBD1 (5 bases). Germline V CDR1 and CDR2: MNHEY, SVGAGI. Between the trimmed V and J ends, which lost 5 bases and 2 bases, there was a span of 16 bases. The CDR3 spans 15 residues. For the CDR3, the DNA is TGTGCCAGCAGTACCCCTTCGACAGCTCCCTACGAGCAGTACTTC. Translation gives CASSTPSTAPYEQYF.

The chain employs TRBV25-1 and TRBJ2-7, with D possibly being TRBD1 or TRBD2 (5 bases each). The CDR3 consists of 15 residues. Germline V gives CDR1 MGHDK, CDR2 SYGVNS. The V end lost 2 bases, the J end lost 3 bases, and 14 bases lay between the germline ends. CDR3 amino acids: CASSEAGRAVYEQYF. The DNA of the CDR3 is TGTGCCAGCAGTGAAGCGGGCAGGGCTGTCTACGAGCAGTACTTC.

The chain combines TRBV18 with TRBJ2-2; 9 bases are a match to TRBD1. Trimming at V came to 3 bases and at J to 7 bases, leaving 12 bases not matched to a gene. Germline V gives CDR1 KGHSH, CDR2 LQKENI. The CDR3 runs to 17 residues. The CDR3 DNA reads TGTGCCAGCTCACCCAATCAGGCTGGGACAGGGAACGGGGAGCTGTTTTTT. Translated: CASSPNQAGTGNGELFF.

This clonotype was counted between two and nine times. The V gene is TRBV29-1, the J gene TRBJ2-3, with D unclear. CDR3 size: 15 residues. V dropped 5 bases and J dropped 0 bases, with 15 bases sitting between them. In germline, CDR1 is SQVTM, CDR2 ANQGSEA. The CDR3 loop reads CSVSTPKTSTDTQYF. DNA of the CDR3: TGCAGCGTTTCGACCCCGAAAACTAGCACAGATACGCAGTATTTT.

As for this clonotype: One end of the junction is discordant with germline, which a read error may explain. The chain couples TRBV27 to TRBJ1-2, with D uncertain. Germline-derived CDR1 and CDR2 are MNHEY and SMNVEV (reference sequence). This CDR3 region has 13 residues. CDR3 DNA: TGTGCCAGCAGTCTAACCTCAGATTATGGCCACACCTTC. It codes for CASSLTSDYGHTF.

This clonotype was observed a handful of times. V gene TRBV6-2 or TRBV6-3 combines with J gene TRBJ2-5; 8 bases line up with TRBD1. Trimming removed 2 bases from V and 1 base from J; junction bases left unmatched: 3. The CDR3 has 15 residues. Germline CDR1 is MNHEY and CDR2 is SVGEGT. CDR3: CASSYPGTGQETQYF. For the CDR3, the DNA is TGTGCCAGCAGTTACCCTGGGACAGGCCAAGAGACCCAGTACTTC.

The CDR3 loop reads CASSLEAGGSGNTIYF. The CDR3 DNA is TGTGCCAGCAGCTTAGAGGCAGGAGGCTCTGGAAACACCATATATTTT. This chain links TRBV7-6 with TRBJ1-3, with no clear D. CDR3 size: 16 residues. The V and J ends lost 1 base and 0 bases respectively, with 10 bases between them. Germline CDR1 SGHVS, CDR2 FNYEAQ.

The V and J genes are TRBV20-1 and TRBJ2-4; 8 bases line up with TRBD2. The end of the DNA is better explained by TRBJ2-7, so the J call may be wrong. The germline CDR1 and CDR2 sequences are DFQATT and SNEGSKA (reference sequence). This CDR3 is 15 amino acids long. CDR3 in DNA: TGCAGTGCTAGTAGCGGGACTCCCATTAAGGGCGAGCAGTACTTC. It specifies CSASSGTPIKGEQYF.

This CDR3 is CSVEDPVTYEQYF. As DNA, the CDR3 is TGCAGCGTTGAAGACCCGGTTACCTACGAGCAGTACTTC. The rearrangement links TRBV29-1 to TRBJ2-5; D ambiguous. The end of the DNA aligns better with TRBJ2-7, so the J call may be wrong. Germline V lookup: CDR1 SQVTM, CDR2 ANQGSEA. The CDR3 has 13 residues.

This clonotype was detected a few times. V is TRBV6-1 and J is TRBJ2-5, with TRBD2 matching over 9 bases. CDR3 length: 16 residues. Germline values: CDR1 MNHNS, CDR2 SASEGT. J was trimmed by 4 bases and V by 2 bases; bases with no gene match: 8. The DNA for the CDR3 is TGTGCCAGCAGTGAAAGGGGTAGCGGGGGTCGAGAGACCCAGTACTTC. Translated, it gives CASSERGSGGRETQYF.

This clonotype was counted a single time. The V call is TRBV12-3 or TRBV12-4, the J call TRBJ2-5; D is perhaps TRBD2 (6 bases). V was shortened by 5 bases and J by 3 bases, with 13 bases between the two germline ends. The CDR3 runs to 14 residues. CDR3 DNA: TGTGCCAGCAGTCCGGAGGGTTCTAAAGAGACCCAGTACTTC. Translated, it gives CASSPEGSKETQYF.

There are a few counts of this clonotype. The chain couples TRBV10-3 to TRBJ1-5; D is undetermined. The CDR3 length is 15 residues. Germline assignment: CDR1 ENHRY and CDR2 SYGVKD. The V end lost 3 bases, the J end lost 6 bases, and 15 bases lay between the germline ends. The CDR3 DNA is TGTGCCATCAGTGATCCGGGGAGGAGTCCTCAGCCCCAGCATTTT. The encoded protein is CAISDPGRSPQPQHF.

This clonotype has more than one count but fewer than ten. The chain is built from TRBV13 and TRBJ2-1, with TRBD2 matching over 8 bases. The CDR3 consists of 16 residues. Germline assignment: CDR1 PRHDT and CDR2 FYEKMQ (reference sequence). Trimming at V came to 5 bases and at J to 4 bases, leaving 10 bases not matched to a gene. The CDR3 sequence is CASSSRAGAIYNEQFF. The CDR3 coding sequence is TGTGCCAGCAGCAGCCGAGCGGGAGCCATTTACAATGAGCAGTTCTTC.

In this sample, this clonotype turned up a few times. As DNA, the CDR3 is TGTGCCAGCAGCCACTCCCGTTTTCTAGGGGGGCTCTCCTACAATGAGCAGTTCTTC. This codes for CASSHSRFLGGLSYNEQFF. The rearrangement links TRBV16 to TRBJ2-1, with D perhaps matching TRBD1 or TRBD2 (6 bases each). CDR3 length: 19 amino acids. Germline V gene lookup returns CDR1 KGHSY and CDR2 FQNENV. V was pared by 3 bases and J by 0 bases, with 21 bases between.

The chain has TRBV10-3 and TRBJ2-7; 7 nucleotides align to TRBD1. The CDR3 sequence is 12 residues long. CDR1 is ENHRY and CDR2 is SYGVKD in the germline V gene. The V gene end was trimmed by 6 bases and the J gene end by 5 bases; junction bases not matched to a gene: 4. The chain's CDR3 is CAIRRDSDEQYF. DNA for the CDR3: TGTGCCATCAGGAGGGACAGCGACGAGCAGTACTTC.

The rearrangement uses TRBV5-5 and TRBJ2-3; the D gene could be TRBD1 or TRBD2 (6 bases each). This CDR3 contains 18 residues. CDR1 is SGHKS, CDR2 YYEKEE, per germline (reference sequence). V lost 4 bases and J 5 bases, leaving 26 bases between the germline ends. The CDR3 loop reads CASSHARRYWGAQDTQYF. The CDR3 nucleotides are TGTGCCAGCAGCCATGCCCGAAGATATTGGGGGGCACAAGATACGCAGTATTTT.

A few counts support this clonotype. The V and J genes are TRBV7-2 and TRBJ1-2, with D perhaps matching TRBD1 (6 bases). CDR3 size: 14 residues. Germline values: CDR1 SGHTA, CDR2 FQGNSA. V lost 3 bases and J lost 4, with 12 bases in between. CDR3 in amino acids: CASSLWTASYGYTF. The CDR3, as DNA: TGTGCCAGCAGCTTGTGGACAGCATCCTATGGCTACACCTTC.

The V gene is TRBV24-1, the J gene TRBJ2-3, with 9 bases matching TRBD1. There are 14 residues in the CDR3. Unmatched junction bases numbered 5, after V lost 8 bases and J lost 3 bases. In germline, CDR1 is KGHDR, CDR2 SFDVKD. In nucleotides, the CDR3 is TGTGCCACCAATCCGGGACAGGGAACAGATACGCAGTATTTT. Protein sequence: CATNPGQGTDTQYF.